This is a list of T cell receptor beta chains from one sample in a study of T cell repertoires in cytomegalovirus infection. TCRdb independently ran MiXCR on the reads; one entry per CDR3 protein. The sample holds 300,000 to 450,000 distinct CDR3 sequences, over 15% seen once. The sample taken for sequencing was PBMCs. These receptor sequences come from a human donor in good health (CMV status not recorded). Some clones in this sample may be carry-over from other donors' samples. The CDR3 runs from the conserved cysteine through the conserved F or W. The order of the fields is J gene, clone size, V gene, CDR3 protein. The size field is filled for only some rows; it gives once, few, many or a size class.

TRBJ1-1,few,TRBV5-4,CASSPEVGSMITEAFF
TRBJ2-2,once,TRBV6-5,CASSYGQGAGELFF
TRBJ1-4,-,TRBV5-6,CASSIGQWEKLFF
TRBJ2-6,-,TRBV5-6,CASSSWSSGANVLTF
TRBJ2-7,few,TRBV10-3,CAISDAGASYEQYF
TRBJ1-6,-,TRBV27,CASSLQGAQGNSPLHF
TRBJ1-5,many,TRBV12-3/TRBV12-4,CASSLPGYQPQHF
TRBJ2-5,-,TRBV18,CASSPPSGNQETQYF
TRBJ1-2,few,TRBV12-3/TRBV12-4,CASSVDGRAPGYTF
TRBJ1-2,many,TRBV28,CASSSPAGRYYGYTF
TRBJ2-5,many,TRBV7-9,CASSNAQGGETQYF
TRBJ1-6,few,TRBV10-3,CAIAPGQGVDNSPLHF
TRBJ2-7,-,TRBV14,CASSQDRYRAGRSKYHIYEQYF
TRBJ1-5,-,TRBV19,CASVTGDQPQHF
TRBJ2-3,once,TRBV29-1,CSVEGVDTQYF
TRBJ2-3,-,TRBV15,CATSLMSGTGHTDTQYF
TRBJ2-1,many,TRBV10-3,CAISEFDGSSYNEQFF
TRBJ1-2,many,TRBV7-9,CASSSAGGRSDYGYTF
TRBJ1-5,many,TRBV6-1,CASSERQPQHF
TRBJ1-5,few,TRBV12-3/TRBV12-4,CASTETGPTYQPQHF
TRBJ2-7,many,TRBV7-2,CASSHRGAGYEQYF
TRBJ2-3,-,TRBV20-1,CSARVAADTQYF
TRBJ2-5,many,TRBV7-2,CASSLFPRGPETQYF
TRBJ2-1,many,TRBV6-1,CASSERRGGREQFF
TRBJ2-7,few,TRBV20-1,CSAGNGGRGTYEQYF
TRBJ1-1,-,TRBV5-1,CASSFSGGAGEAFF
TRBJ2-3,-,TRBV2,CASREGLAGAADTQYF
TRBJ2-3,many,TRBV15,CATSVGTARDTQYF
TRBJ2-4,many,TRBV11-2,CASSLGRDIQYF
TRBJ2-7,few,TRBV5-1,CASSPYEGGPTYEQYF
TRBJ2-1,-,TRBV9,CASSSRQGRGNEQFF
TRBJ1-2,-,TRBV19,CASSIDRARYGYTF
TRBJ2-3,few,TRBV20-1,CSARLAGADTQYF
TRBJ2-1,-,TRBV6-2/TRBV6-3,CASSYVTGRGGNEQFF
TRBJ2-2,few,TRBV27,CASSFPPAGARTGELFF
TRBJ2-5,many,TRBV7-2,CASSLNKGGGETQYF
TRBJ2-7,few,TRBV14,CASGIRGAYEQYF
TRBJ2-7,few,TRBV11-2,CASRDRGREGGEQYF
TRBJ1-5,many,TRBV27,CASSLSRYSNQPQHF
TRBJ2-5,many,TRBV12-3/TRBV12-4,CASSLDPRQETQYF
TRBJ2-5,-,TRBV20-1,CSIGGEPETQYF
TRBJ2-1,many,TRBV11-2,CASSLDRQFF
TRBJ2-3,many,TRBV7-9,CASSLVIEDTQYF
TRBJ1-1,-,TRBV6-5,CATKEGGINTEAFF